The 10 T cell receptor beta chains below were found in one sample sequenced in a study of CXCR3-negative and CXCR3-positive naive CD8 T cells. Notes on the study in general: Hydrophobicity was higher for TRB CDR3s found in CXCR3-positive naive cells than in CXCR3-negative naive cells.

No antigens are known for them. Each TRB cDNA library was prepared by 5' RACE (with UMI labels). Reprocessing the 5' RACE reads, TCRdb reports a single entry for every CDR3 protein and omits DNA. The sample totals 7,000 or so distinct CDR3 sequences. The sequenced material came from naive CXCR3+ CD8+ T cells from blood. Subset given: CD45RO-CCR7+CD27+CD95- naive CD8+ T cells expressing CXCR3 (TNR3+). Receptor source: a human donor in good health. Some clones in this sample may be carry-over from other donors' samples.

This chain connects TRBV28 to TRBJ2-3; TCRdb reports TRBD1, a call that lacks DNA to check it against. Germline V lookup: CDR1 MDHEN, CDR2 SYDVKM. This CDR3 contains 16 residues. This CDR3 reads CASSLVGGEGTDTQYF.

The chain carries TRBV5-1 and TRBJ2-7; TCRdb proposes TRBD1, but this gene call is untestable without DNA. Germline loops: CDR1 SGHRS, CDR2 YFSETQ. CDR3 length equals 12 residues. The CDR3 loop is CASSPAPGEQYF.

The chain links TRBV29-1 to TRBJ2-7. Germline-derived CDR1 and CDR2 are SQVTM and ANQGSEA. CDR3 length: 13 residues. CDR3 protein: CSGVKGDSYEQYF.

Measured by frequency, this clonotype is medium-sized. The V gene is TRBV7-6, the J gene TRBJ2-1; TCRdb outputs TRBD1, but without DNA this stays unchecked. Germline CDR1 is SGHVS and CDR2 is FNYEAQ. The CDR3 consists of 15 residues. CDR3 sequence: CASSVSGTAYNEQFF.

The rearrangement joins TRBV20-1 to TRBJ2-1; TCRdb's D call of TRBD2 is untestable without DNA. Per germline, CDR1 DFQATT and CDR2 SNEGSKA (reference sequence). CDR3 size: 15 residues. CDR3 residues: CSALGGEGPLYEQFF.

The chain has TRBV29-1 and TRBJ2-1; there is no DNA to check the TCRdb D call of TRBD1. Germline V gene lookup returns CDR1 SQVTM and CDR2 ANQGSEA. The CDR3 sequence is 13 residues long. The CDR3 sequence is CSARDREGNEQFF.

According to its frequency, this clonotype is medium-sized. The chain uses TRBV29-1 and TRBJ2-7; TCRdb reports TRBD2, a call that lacks DNA to check it against. Germline loops: CDR1 SQVTM, CDR2 ANQGSEA. The CDR3 extends over 16 amino acids. This CDR3 reads CSVDTSGSDGPYEQYF.

The rearrangement uses TRBV6-5 and TRBJ2-7; checking the TCRdb D call of TRBD1 is not possible without DNA. Germline V gene sequence: CDR1 MNHEY, CDR2 SVGAGI. This CDR3 has 14 residues. CDR3 in amino acids: CASSYPRQGGEQYF.

The chain joins TRBV12-3 or TRBV12-4 to TRBJ2-1; TCRdb proposes TRBD2, but this gene call is untestable without DNA. This CDR3 is 15 amino acids long. The CDR3 is CASSIGLAEGYEQFF.

The chain uses TRBV11-2 and TRBJ2-1; without DNA, the TCRdb call of TRBD1 cannot be checked. CDR1 SGHAT and CDR2 FQNNGV come from the germline V gene. CDR3 length: 13 amino acids. The CDR3 is CASSFSPGDEQFF. Full variable domain (outside the CDR3, taken from reference TRBV11-2 and TRBJ2-1): EAGVAQSPRYKIIEKRQSVAFWCNPISGHATLYWYQQILGQGPKLLIQFQNNGVVDDSQLPKDRFSAERLKGVDSTLKIQPAKLEDSAVYLCASSFSPGDEQFFGPGTRLTVL.